This T cell receptor beta chain was sequenced in a study of blood T cells in healthy people across ages (dated by TCRdb to the mid-2010s). About the investigation overall: In model experiments, roughly one uniquely barcoded TCR beta cDNA molecule per two T cells was captured by template switching. Donors were grouped into four age groups: young (average approximately 16 years), middle-aged (39), aged (about 59) and long-lived (approximately 82). Two additional independent replicas of 1 million unique cDNA reads from the same blood draw were analyzed for two donors (one aged 18 to 30 and one aged 80 or older). To avoid experimental bias, donors of different ages were randomly spread across the sequencing lanes. Using deep sequencing normalized with unique cDNA molecular identifiers, the study measured how TCR beta repertoire diversity changes with age. General findings and caveats noted by the study authors: Because donor CMV infection status was unknown, age-related changes in expanded clonotypes were potentially confounded. Total diversity estimates from one million sequenced T cells were considered lower bounds and underestimates. Compared with the aged group, more naive CD4+ T cells, fewer expanded clones and increased TCR diversity were shown by the long-lived group, suggesting age selection. A strong correlation was found between observed TCR beta diversity and the percentage of naive T cells measured by flow cytometry. As age increased, observed TCR beta diversity per million T cells dropped in a roughly linear way, and a significant reduction was already evident by age around 41. Since profiling was done on bulk unsorted PBMCs, naive and antigen-experienced compartments could not be conclusively compared.

The germline V gene sets CDR1 to SQVTM and CDR2 to ANQGSEA. Between the V and J ends, shortened by 4 bases and 4 bases respectively, the junction contains 16 bases. The CDR3 sequence holds 14 residues, the cysteine and phenylalanine included. Only the CDR3 portion is preserved as DNA: 42 bases, with reading frame beginning at the first base. Library preparation used 5' RACE. Instrument on record: Illumina HiSeq 2500. A second about 7 to 12 cycle PCR used a sample-barcoded 5' primer and a J-beta primer mix. Each TCR beta cDNA molecule received a unique molecular identifier from a template-switch 5' adaptor carrying 12 random nucleotides. Each sample yielded at least 3 million CDR3-containing paired-end reads. First-strand cDNA synthesis was performed from all RNA using the Mint cDNA synthesis kit, with priming by a TRBC-specific oligonucleotide. All cDNA was treated with uracil-DNA glycosylase and then went through a first 18-cycle PCR with the universal primers M1SS and BC2_uni_R. Turning to the authors' computational methods: Normalization of each sample was performed by random selection of 1 million high-quality reads, each carrying a distinct molecular identifier. Reads with shared molecular identifiers were discarded instead of being binned into consensus sequences. MiTCR, set to a Q25 quality threshold and the strictest error-elimination algorithm, was used for CDR3 identification, clonotype clustering and error correction. A nonparametric unseen species model with Euler transformation was used to estimate a lower bound on total TCR beta diversity. TCRdb reworked the public reads: Q25 trimming with fastp, MiXCR clone assembly, productive beta chains retained. Under each unique CDR3 protein, matching rows form one entry showing the most common genes and DNA. It is TCRdb's table, rather than the study itself, that gives the V and J calls and clone size. Across this sample there are 980,000 or so distinct CDR3 sequences, with about 44% seen only once. Around 15% of the sample belongs to the ten largest clones.

The donors were roughly 39 Caucasian individuals from Russia, aged about 6 to 100 years, who were systemically healthy. Around 9.9 milliliters of peripheral blood were collected from each donor into EDTA-treated Vacutainer tubes. Ficoll-Paque density-gradient centrifugation was used to isolate PBMCs, with at least 6.5 million per sample. Total RNA, at least 6 micrograms per sample, was extracted from PBMCs with Trizol reagent. For every donor, flow cytometry on a PBMC aliquot measured the percentage of naive CD45RAhigh/CD27high T cells. Regarding this clonotype: Its antigen is unknown. No clone much larger than this one lies a single base away; base qualities are absent.

The TCR originated in a man aged 30 to 45 in good health. Rearrangement joined TRBV29-1 to TRBJ1-2, and perhaps TRBD1 as D gene, on 5 matching bases. Material: blood. The encoded CDR3 is CSVGDQPNSYGYTF. The nucleotide sequence is given as TGCAGCGTTGGGGACCAGCCGAACTCCTATGGCTACACCTTC.